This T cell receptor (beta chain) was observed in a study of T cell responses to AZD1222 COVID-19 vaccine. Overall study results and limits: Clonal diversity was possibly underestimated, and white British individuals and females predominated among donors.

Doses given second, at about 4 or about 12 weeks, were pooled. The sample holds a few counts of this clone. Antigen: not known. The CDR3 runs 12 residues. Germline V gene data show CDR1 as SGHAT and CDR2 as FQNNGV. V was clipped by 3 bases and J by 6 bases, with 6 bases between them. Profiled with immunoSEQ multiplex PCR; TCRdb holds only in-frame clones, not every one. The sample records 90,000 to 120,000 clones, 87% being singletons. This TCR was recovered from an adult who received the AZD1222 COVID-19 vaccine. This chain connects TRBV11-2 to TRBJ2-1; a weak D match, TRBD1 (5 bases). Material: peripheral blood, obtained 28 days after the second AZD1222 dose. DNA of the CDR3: TGTGCCAGCAGCTTCCAGGGCAATGAGCAGTTCTTC. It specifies CASSFQGNEQFF.